This entry lists 10 T cell receptor beta chains sequenced from one sample in a study of cytomegalovirus exposure and HLA in healthy donors. The table came from immunoSEQ multiplex PCR; TCRdb's copy has only in-frame clones and leaves some out. The data show some 87,000 clones, about 95% seen once. Sequenced: PBMCs. These receptors were taken from a woman under 30 in good health and CMV-seronegative.

The chain uses TRBV7-9 and TRBJ2-5; 9 bases agree with TRBD2. CDR3 size: 19 residues. The V gene's germline CDR1 is SEHNR and CDR2 FQNEAQ (reference sequence). Trimming cost V 0 bases and J 1 base; bases outside gene matches: 12. The CDR3 DNA reads TGTGCCAGCAGCTTAGCGCTAGCGGGACTACTGGACAGCCAAGAGACCCAGTACTTC. This encodes CASSLALAGLLDSQETQYF.

This clone was counted a single time. The chain recombines TRBV27 with TRBJ1-5; D gene uncertain. Germline V gives CDR1 MNHEY, CDR2 SMNVEV (reference sequence). There are 15 residues in the CDR3. The ends were cut back, 9 bases at V and 0 bases at J, with 15 bases in the middle. The CDR3 here is CARDGTGGSNQPQHF. The CDR3 nucleotides are TGTGCCAGGGACGGAACGGGAGGTAGCAATCAGCCCCAGCATTTT.

In this sample, this clone turned up once. This chain links TRBV18 with TRBJ2-7; D might be TRBD1 (5 bases). Trimming took off 8 bases at V and 3 bases at J, with 8 bases between the two ends. The CDR3 has 11 amino acids. Germline-derived CDR1 and CDR2 are KGHSH and LQKENI. The CDR3 region has the DNA TGTGCCAGCGGAGACAGCTACGAGCAGTACTTC. Translation gives CASGDSYEQYF.

The genes are TRBV27 and TRBJ2-6, with TRBD1 identical over 8 bases. Germline CDR1 is MNHEY and CDR2 is SMNVEV (reference sequence). The CDR3 has 18 amino acids. The J segment lost 1 base and the V segment lost 3 bases, leaving 8 bases of the junction unmatched. CDR3 in amino acids: CASSFMSRGLSGANVLTF. As DNA, the CDR3 is TGTGCCAGCAGTTTTATGTCCAGGGGGCTGTCTGGGGCCAACGTCCTGACTTTC.

The chain joins TRBV5-1 to TRBJ1-2, with D hard to call. V lost 2 bases, J lost 3 bases, and 11 bases lay in between. Germline-derived CDR1 and CDR2 are SGHRS and YFSETQ. The length of the CDR3 is 14 residues. CDR3 loop: CASSFTTFDYGYTF. CDR3 DNA: TGCGCCAGCAGCTTTACGACATTTGACTATGGCTACACCTTC.

This clone showed up just once. The chain combines TRBV6-6 with TRBJ1-4; D is perhaps TRBD1 (6 bases). Trimming took 4 bases from V and 6 from J, leaving 12 bases between them. The CDR3 is 14 residues long. CDR1 and CDR2 (germline): MNHNY, SVGAGI (reference sequence). CDR3 nucleotides: TGTGCCAGCAGTTTGACAGGTAGAGATGAAAAACTGTTTTTT. Encoded protein: CASSLTGRDEKLFF.

The chain links TRBV2 to TRBJ1-2; TRBD1 matches at 9 bases. J was trimmed by 4 bases and V by 4 bases; bases with no gene match: 1. The CDR3 is 13 amino acids. Looked up from germline, CDR1 is SNHLY and CDR2 is FYNNEI. The CDR3 reads CASSGQGGYGYTF. The CDR3 DNA reads as TGTGCCAGCAGTGGACAGGGGGGCTATGGCTACACCTTC.

The gene calls are TRBV25-1 and TRBJ2-5; possibly TRBD1 for D (6 bases). V lost 7 bases and J lost 1, with 16 bases in between. Germline loops: CDR1 MGHDK, CDR2 SYGVNS. This CDR3 region has 15 residues. The CDR3, as DNA: TGTGCCAGCACCCCGAAGAAGGACAGCCAAGAGACCCAGTACTTC. Protein product: CASTPKKDSQETQYF.

The V and J genes are TRBV27 and TRBJ2-7; 7 bases align to TRBD2. CDR1 MNHEY and CDR2 SMNVEV come from the germline V gene (reference sequence). V lost 0 bases to trimming and J lost 3 bases; unmatched junction nucleotides: 2. This CDR3 comprises 14 residues. The CDR3 reads CASSLSGGGYEQYF. CDR3 sequence (DNA): TGTGCCAGCAGTTTATCAGGCGGGGGCTACGAGCAGTACTTC.

This clone was seen just once. The chain employs TRBV10-3 and TRBJ2-2, with 9 bases identical to TRBD1. V gave up 4 bases and J gave up 8 bases; unmatched junction bases: 14. Germline V gene data show CDR1 as ENHRY and CDR2 as SYGVKD. The CDR3 totals 17 residues. The CDR3: CAISGPGQGFFEGELFF. DNA for the CDR3: TGTGCCATCAGTGGCCCGGGACAGGGTTTCTTCGAGGGGGAGCTGTTTTTT.